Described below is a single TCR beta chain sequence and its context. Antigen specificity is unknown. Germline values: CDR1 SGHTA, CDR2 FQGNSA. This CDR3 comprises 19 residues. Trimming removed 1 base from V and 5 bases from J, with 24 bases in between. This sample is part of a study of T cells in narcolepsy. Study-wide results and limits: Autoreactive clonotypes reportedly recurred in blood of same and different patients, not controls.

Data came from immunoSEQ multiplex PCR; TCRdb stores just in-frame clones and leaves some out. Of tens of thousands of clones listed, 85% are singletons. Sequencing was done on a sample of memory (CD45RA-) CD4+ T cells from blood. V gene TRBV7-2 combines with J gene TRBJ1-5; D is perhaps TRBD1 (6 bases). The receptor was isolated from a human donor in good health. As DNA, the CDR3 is TGTGCCAGCAGCTTAGTGGGAAGGGGACACTTGGACTACCATCAGCCCCAGCATTTT. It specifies CASSLVGRGHLDYHQPQHF.